These 7 T cell receptor beta chains were all obtained from the same sample, sequenced in a study of cytomegalovirus exposure and HLA in healthy donors. Vbeta (60) and Jbeta (13) primers were used in the PCR. The method was immunoSEQ multiplex PCR; TCRdb's version includes in-frame clones alone and lacks a portion of them. In total, the table holds about 74,000 clones. Sequencing was done on a sample of PBMCs. Receptor source: a female donor in good health and CMV-seropositive.

V is TRBV4-3 and J is TRBJ2-2; no firm D call. The CDR3 extends over 15 amino acids. V was shortened by 0 bases and J by 6 bases, with 11 bases between the two germline ends. CDR1 is LGHNA and CDR2 is YSLEER in the germline V gene. The CDR3 DNA is TGCGCCAGCAGCCAAGAGGTCCAGGTCCCCGGGGAGCTGTTTTTT. The encoded protein is CASSQEVQVPGELFF.

The chain uses TRBV6-5 and TRBJ2-3; perhaps TRBD2 as D (6 bases). V lost 4 bases and J lost 2, with 16 bases in between. There are 16 residues in the CDR3. Germline CDR1 reads MNHEY; CDR2 reads SVGAGI. The CDR3 region has the DNA TGTGCCAGCAGTTTCACGCATAGCGGAACCACAGATACGCAGTATTTT. As protein: CASSFTHSGTTDTQYF.

The chain couples TRBV28 to TRBJ1-5; D is possibly TRBD1 (5 bases). Per the germline V gene, CDR1 is MDHEN and CDR2 is SYDVKM. This CDR3 comprises 15 residues. The ends were cut back, 2 bases at V and 3 bases at J, with 11 bases in the middle. The CDR3 nucleotides read TGTGCCAGCAGTTTAAGGGCGACAGCCAATCAGCCCCAGCATTTT. Its translation is CASSLRATANQPQHF.

V and J are TRBV28 and TRBJ1-1; D perhaps matches TRBD1 (6 bases). V was cut by 5 bases and J by 1 base, with 14 bases left in between. Germline V lookup: CDR1 MDHEN, CDR2 SYDVKM. The CDR3 consists of 15 residues. The CDR3: CASSPGGLKNTEAFF. CDR3 DNA: TGTGCCAGCAGTCCCGGGGGGCTCAAGAACACTGAAGCTTTCTTT.

The V and J genes are TRBV6-1 and TRBJ1-5; D is unclear. This CDR3 spans 16 amino acids. Between the trimmed V and J ends, which lost 2 bases and 1 base, there was a span of 12 bases. Germline V CDR1 and CDR2: MNHNS, SASEGT. CDR3 protein: CASSERWGGSNQPQHF. CDR3 in DNA: TGTGCCAGCAGTGAAAGGTGGGGAGGGAGCAATCAGCCCCAGCATTTT.

The chain recombines TRBV7-9 with TRBJ1-1; possible D gene TRBD1, 5 bases. V was cut by 1 base and J by 6 bases, with 12 bases left in between. The CDR3 covers 14 residues. The germline V gene has CDR1 SEHNR and CDR2 FQNEAQ (reference sequence). CDR3 DNA sequence: TGTGCCAGCAGCTTAGAAGGGGTGGAATCTGAAGCTTTCTTT. The encoded protein is CASSLEGVESEAFF.

The rearrangement links TRBV28 to TRBJ2-5; D is uncertain. Trimming cost V 3 bases and J 6 bases, with 11 bases left between them. Per the germline V gene, CDR1 is MDHEN and CDR2 is SYDVKM. There are 13 residues in the CDR3. The CDR3 coding sequence is TGTGCCAGCAGTTTGAGGCACCCGAAGACCCAGTACTTC. It translates to CASSLRHPKTQYF. The full variable domain, completed using reference TRBV28 and TRBJ2-5, is DVKVTQSSRYLVKRTGEKVFLECVQDMDHENMFWYRQDPGLGLRLIYFSYDVKMKEKGDIPEGYSVSREKKERFSLILESASTNQTSMYLCASSLRHPKTQYFGPGTRLLVL.